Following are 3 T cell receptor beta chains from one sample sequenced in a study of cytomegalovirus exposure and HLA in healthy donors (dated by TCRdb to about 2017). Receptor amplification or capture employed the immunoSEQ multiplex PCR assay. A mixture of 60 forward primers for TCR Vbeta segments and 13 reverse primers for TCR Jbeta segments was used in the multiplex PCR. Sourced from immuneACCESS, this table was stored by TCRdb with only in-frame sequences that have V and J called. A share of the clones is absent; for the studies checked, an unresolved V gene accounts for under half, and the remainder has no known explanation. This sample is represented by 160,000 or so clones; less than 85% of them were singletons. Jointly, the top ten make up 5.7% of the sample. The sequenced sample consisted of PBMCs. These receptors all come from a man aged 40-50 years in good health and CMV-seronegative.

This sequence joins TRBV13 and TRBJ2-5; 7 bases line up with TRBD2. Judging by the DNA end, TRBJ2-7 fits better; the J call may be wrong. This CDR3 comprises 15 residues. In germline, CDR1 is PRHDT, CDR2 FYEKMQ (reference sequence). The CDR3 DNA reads TGTGCCAGCAGCTTAGCCCGGGGGGTTGCCTACGAGCAGTACTTC. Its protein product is CASSLARGVAYEQYF.

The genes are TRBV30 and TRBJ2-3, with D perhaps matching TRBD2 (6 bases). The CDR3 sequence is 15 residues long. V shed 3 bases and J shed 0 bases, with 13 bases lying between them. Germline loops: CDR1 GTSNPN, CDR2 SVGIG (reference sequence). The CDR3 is CAWSPGLTSTDTQYF. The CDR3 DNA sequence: TGTGCCTGGAGCCCGGGACTGACTAGCACAGATACGCAGTATTTT.

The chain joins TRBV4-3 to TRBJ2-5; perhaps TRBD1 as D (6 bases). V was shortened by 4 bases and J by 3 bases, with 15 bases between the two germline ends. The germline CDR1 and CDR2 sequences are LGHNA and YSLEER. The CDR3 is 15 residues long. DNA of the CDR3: TGCGCCAGCAGCCTCGGGGCCAGGACAGAAGAGACCCAGTACTTC. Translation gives CASSLGARTEETQYF.